Sequencing of this TCR beta chain was carried out in a study of cytomegalovirus exposure and HLA in healthy donors. Study-level points and caveats: Confirmation in vitro established that a few CMV-associated chains were specific for CMV antigens.

Primers included in the PCR were 60 Vbeta and 13 Jbeta primers. Profiling relied on immunoSEQ multiplex PCR, and the TCRdb table lists in-frame clones only, not all of them. The table shows around 96,000 clones, with about 80% occurring only once. The CDR3 runs 18 residues. Regarding this clone: The target antigen is unknown.

The chain carries TRBV21-1 and TRBJ2-5; the table's D gene call, TRBD2, was not cross checked with the DNA. TRBV21-1 constitutes a pseudogene. The receptor was derived from a man aged 30 to 45 in good health and CMV-seropositive. The sample was PBMCs. This chain's CDR3 is CASSKAQQRGRPQETQYF. The DNA for the CDR3 is TGTGCCAGCAGCAAAGCGCAACAGCGGGGGAGGCCGCAAGAGACCCAGTACTTC.